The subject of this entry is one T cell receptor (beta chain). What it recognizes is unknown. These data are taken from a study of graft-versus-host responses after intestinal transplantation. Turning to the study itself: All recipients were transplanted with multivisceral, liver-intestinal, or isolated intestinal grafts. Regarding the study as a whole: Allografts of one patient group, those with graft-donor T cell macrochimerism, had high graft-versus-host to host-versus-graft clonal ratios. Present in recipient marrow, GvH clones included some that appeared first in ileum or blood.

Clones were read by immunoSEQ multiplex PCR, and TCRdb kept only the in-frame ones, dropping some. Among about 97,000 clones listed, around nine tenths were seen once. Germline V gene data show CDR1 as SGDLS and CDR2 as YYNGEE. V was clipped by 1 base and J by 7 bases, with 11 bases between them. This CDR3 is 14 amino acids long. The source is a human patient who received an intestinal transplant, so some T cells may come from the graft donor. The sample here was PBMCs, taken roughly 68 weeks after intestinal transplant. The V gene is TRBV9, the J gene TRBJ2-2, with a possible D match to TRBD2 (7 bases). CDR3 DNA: TGTGCCAGCAGCGTATCGGGGGGCGTCGGGGAGCTGTTTTTT. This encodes CASSVSGGVGELFF.